A single TCR beta chain is shown here with its context. TCRdb's table, derived via immunoSEQ multiplex PCR, lists solely in-frame clones and lacks some. The sample lists approximately 280,000 clones, around 88% occurring once. The data were taken from a study of blood T cell repertoires in COVID-19. Trimming shortened V by 3 bases and J by 3 bases, and 11 bases separated the two germline ends. In germline, CDR1 is SGHTA, CDR2 FQGNSA. The CDR3 sequence is 14 residues long. Everyone who took part was roughly 18 to 89 years old, and they came from 20 to 25 US areas. Assignment of participants to cohorts was predicated upon participant-reported clinical history. Cohort 3 recovered donors had two negative PCRs, clearance, or symptom resolution.

The source is a woman aged 40-49 years who had recovered from COVID-19. The J gene is TRBJ1-2, the V gene TRBV7-2; D uncertain. The sample comprised PBMCs or T cells enriched from blood (not recorded which). As DNA, the CDR3 is TGTGCCAGCAGCTTTAAGTCCGGGGACTATGGCTACACCTTC. Its protein is CASSFKSGDYGYTF.